This TCR beta chain was sequenced in a study of CD8+CD57+ T cells in acquired aplastic anemia (dated by TCRdb to 2016 to 2019). As for the study more broadly: On average, sorted CD4+ and CD8+ cells yielded roughly 3.4 ug of extracted DNA, with a range of about 0.18 to 30 ug. Overall results and qualifications from the work: Roughly 29 CD8+ CDR3 sequences were found in both patients and controls but appeared to be highly expressed in patients and within the immunodominant clones of the patients. Between patients and healthy controls, no significant difference in CD8+ Simpson's diversity was found (P=0.060).

This clonotype was detected only once. Its antigen specificity is not known. Base qualities are missing; no much larger clone stands one base away. One read alone is weak evidence. The study deep-sequenced TCR repertoires of sorted CD4+ and CD8+ blood T cells from severe aplastic anemia patients and healthy subjects. Ficoll-Paque density gradient centrifugation was used to isolate peripheral blood mononuclear cells. Before DNA extraction, CD4+ and CD8+ T cells were sorted by FACS or by magnetic beads. Profiling of TCR beta VDJ combinations and CDR3 sequences used genomic DNA as the template. An Illumina HiSeq 2000 was used for TCR repertoire sequencing. The source study handled its data this way. Repertoire assessment relied on Simpson's diversity index, CDR3 size and DJ length profiles, and TRBV/TRBJ rearrangement plots. The most abundant DNA sequence in the deep sequencing data was defined as the immunodominant clone. CDR3 amino acid sequences were screened for sharing across subjects and were compared with published repertoires and the VDJdb database. TCRdb took the public reads, trimmed them with fastp at Q25, ran MiXCR for clone calling and kept in-frame beta chains. Each entry merges the rows of one CDR3 protein and shows their most common DNA and genes. These V and J calls rely on TCRdb rather than the paper's analysis. Present in this sample are approximately 190,000 distinct CDR3 sequences, over 60% of which were seen just once. The ten largest clones take up about half of the sample.

The CDR3 sequence holds 15 residues, the cysteine and phenylalanine included. Solely the CDR3 DNA is kept, with 45 bases framed from the first base. As encoded in the germline V gene (reference sequence), CDR1 is SGHKS while CDR2 is YYEKEE. V is pared back by 3 bases and J by 3 bases, with 16 bases lying between the germline termini. The chain joins TRBV5-5 to TRBJ2-7, with the identity of the D gene unclear. This TCR was sampled from a human donor with severe aplastic anemia or a healthy control (not recorded which). Sequencing was performed on sorted CD4+, CD8+, or CD8+CD57+ T cells (not recorded which) from PBMCs. The base sequence is TGTGCCAGCAGCTCCGGGCCCCAGGCGGACTACGAGCAGTACTTC. It specifies CASSSGPQADYEQYF.